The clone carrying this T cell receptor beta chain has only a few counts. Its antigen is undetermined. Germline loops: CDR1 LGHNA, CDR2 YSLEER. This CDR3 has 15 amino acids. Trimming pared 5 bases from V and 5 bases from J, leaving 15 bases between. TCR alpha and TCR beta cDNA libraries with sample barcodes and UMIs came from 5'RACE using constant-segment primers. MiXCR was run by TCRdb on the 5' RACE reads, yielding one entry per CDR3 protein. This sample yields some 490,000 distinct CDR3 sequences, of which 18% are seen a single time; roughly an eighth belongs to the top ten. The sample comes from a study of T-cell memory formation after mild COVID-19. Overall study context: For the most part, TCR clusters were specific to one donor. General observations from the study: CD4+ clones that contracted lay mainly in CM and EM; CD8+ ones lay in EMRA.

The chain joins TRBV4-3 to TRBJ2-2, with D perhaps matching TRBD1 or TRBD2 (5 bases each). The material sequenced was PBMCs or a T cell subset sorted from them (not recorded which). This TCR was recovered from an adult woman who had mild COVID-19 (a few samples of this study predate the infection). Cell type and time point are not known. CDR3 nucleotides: TGCGCCAGCAGCGTAGGACGGGGACGGACCGGGGAGCTGTTTTTT. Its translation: CASSVGRGRTGELFF.